Each of the 10 T cell receptor beta chains below was sequenced from the same sample in a study of early T cells in non-severe SARS-CoV-2 infection. TCRdb fed the 5' RACE reads into MiXCR, producing one record per CDR3 protein. The sample yields approximately 99,000 distinct CDR3 sequences, 12% seen once. Sequencing was done on a sample of whole blood. These receptors all stem from an adult who was a healthcare worker with PCR-confirmed SARS-CoV-2 infection or an uninfected control (not recorded which).

This clonotype has just a few counts. The chain is built from TRBV20-1 and TRBJ1-2; D remains unclear. The CDR3 has 12 amino acids. V was trimmed by 6 bases and J by 8 bases, leaving 16 bases between them. The germline V gene has CDR1 DFQATT and CDR2 SNEGSKA (reference sequence). CDR3: CSASPRTRGYTF. DNA for the CDR3: TGCAGTGCCTCACCCCGAACCAGGGGCTACACCTTC.

This clonotype was found a few times. A single base separates this from a much larger clone, so it may be a read error. J is TRBJ2-3 and V is TRBV7-9; D ambiguous. Germline lookup yields CDR1 SEHNR and CDR2 FQNEAQ (reference sequence). The CDR3 contains 11 residues. The V and J ends lost 5 bases and 2 bases respectively, with 2 bases between them. CDR3 residues: CASSATDTQYF. CDR3 DNA sequence: TGTGCCAGCAGCGCCACAGATACGCAGTATTTT.

This clonotype came up a few times. This chain joins TRBV6-5 and TRBJ1-3, with D possibly being TRBD1 (5 bases). Germline lookup yields CDR1 MNHEY and CDR2 SVGAGI. The CDR3 loop spans 15 amino acids. V was trimmed by 5 bases and J by 2 bases, leaving 13 bases between them. CDR3 DNA: TGTGCCAGCAGTACCCGCGGGGGAACTGGAAACACCATATATTTT. This translates into CASSTRGGTGNTIYF.

The rearrangement joins TRBV29-1 to TRBJ1-1; D is unresolved. Germline V gene lookup returns CDR1 SQVTM and CDR2 ANQGSEA. CDR3 length equals 14 residues. V gave up 7 bases and J gave up 0 bases, with 15 bases separating them. The CDR3 protein is CSAQGPFMNTEAFF. The CDR3 DNA sequence: TGCAGCGCCCAAGGGCCATTCATGAACACTGAAGCTTTCTTT. Using reference TRBV29-1 and TRBJ1-1 for the parts outside the CDR3, the full variable domain is SAVISQKPSRDICQRGTSLTIQCQVDSQVTMMFWYRQQPGQSLTLIATANQGSEATYESGFVIDKFPISRPNLTFSTLTVSNMSPEDSSIYLCSAQGPFMNTEAFFGQGTRLTVV.

This clonotype was detected ten times or more. The genes are TRBV10-2 and TRBJ1-2; tentatively, D is TRBD1 (5 bases). The germline V and J ends were trimmed by 5 bases and 4 bases, with 14 bases remaining between them. From germline, CDR1 is WSHSY and CDR2 SAAADI. CDR3 length: 14 residues. CDR3 sequence reads: CASSSSVRVYGYTF. The CDR3, as DNA: TGCGCCAGCAGTAGTAGTGTCAGGGTCTATGGCTACACCTTC.

V is TRBV11-2 and J is TRBJ2-1, with D possibly matching TRBD2 (5 bases). The CDR3 consists of 13 residues. V gave up 3 bases and J gave up 9 bases, with 12 bases separating them. From germline, CDR1 is SGHAT and CDR2 FQNNGV. This CDR3 reads CASSFRTESEQFF. DNA for the CDR3: TGTGCCAGCAGCTTTAGGACTGAGAGTGAGCAGTTCTTC.

The chain joins TRBV29-1 to TRBJ2-5, with TRBD1 matching 8 bases. The CDR3 runs 17 residues. Losses at the gene ends were 5 bases for V and 5 bases for J; bases not matched to a gene: 19. Per the germline V gene, CDR1 is SQVTM and CDR2 is ANQGSEA. CDR3: CSVQGATAKRDWETQYF. The CDR3 nucleotides read TGCAGCGTTCAGGGGGCGACCGCCAAGAGGGACTGGGAGACCCAGTACTTC.

This clonotype was observed a single time. V usage is TRBV5-6 and J usage is TRBJ2-3, with D unclear. There are 14 residues in the CDR3. Germline loops: CDR1 SGHDT, CDR2 YYEEEE. V gave up 0 bases and J gave up 0 bases, with 5 bases separating them. The CDR3 loop reads CASSLGRSTDTQYF. DNA for the CDR3: TGTGCCAGCAGCTTGGGCAGGAGCACAGATACGCAGTATTTT.

This clonotype appeared many times. This rearrangement joins TRBV3-1 to TRBJ1-1; D might be TRBD1 (5 bases). Germline V CDR1 and CDR2: LGHDT, YNNKEL (reference sequence). CDR3 size: 15 residues. Trimming removed 1 base from V and 0 bases from J, with 9 bases in between. DNA for the CDR3: TGTGCCAGCAGCCAAGCTGGGACCATGAACACTGAAGCTTTCTTT. The encoded protein is CASSQAGTMNTEAFF.

This clonotype was detected only a few times. The J gene is TRBJ2-5, the V gene TRBV14; perhaps TRBD2 as D (5 bases). The V end was cut by 4 bases, the J end by 9 bases, with 21 bases between. There are 15 residues in the CDR3. Germline CDR1 SGHDN, CDR2 FVKESK. In DNA, the CDR3 is TGTGCCAGCAGCCCACAGACTCTCCCCAAGAGGGCCCAGTACTTC. Protein: CASSPQTLPKRAQYF.